This T cell receptor beta chain is from a study of OX40 agonist ivuxolimab in advanced cancers. Study outcomes and limitations: Low clonal expansion, among the lowest seen, marked partial responders at 0.1-3.0 mg/kg. Compared with CD4+, CD8+ T cells on average had more expanded clones.

Profiling relied on immunoSEQ multiplex PCR, and the TCRdb table lists in-frame clones only, not all of them. The table has about 69,000 clones, roughly 90% seen once. Note on this clone: Its antigen is not identified.

Germline CDR1 MNHEY, CDR2 SVGAGI. This CDR3 contains 15 residues. V shed 6 bases and J shed 6 bases, with 21 bases lying between them. The sample consisted of CD4+ or CD8+ T cells sorted from blood, taken in a trial of the OX40 agonist ivuxolimab. The TCR sequence derives from an adult with an advanced solid tumor such as melanoma, head and neck, liver or kidney cancer. The chain is built from TRBV6-5 and TRBJ2-7, with D perhaps TRBD1 or TRBD2 (5 bases each). CDR3 DNA: TGTGCCAGCAGACAAGATGGGACCCGAGTCGGCGAGCAGTACTTC. Translated: CASRQDGTRVGEQYF.